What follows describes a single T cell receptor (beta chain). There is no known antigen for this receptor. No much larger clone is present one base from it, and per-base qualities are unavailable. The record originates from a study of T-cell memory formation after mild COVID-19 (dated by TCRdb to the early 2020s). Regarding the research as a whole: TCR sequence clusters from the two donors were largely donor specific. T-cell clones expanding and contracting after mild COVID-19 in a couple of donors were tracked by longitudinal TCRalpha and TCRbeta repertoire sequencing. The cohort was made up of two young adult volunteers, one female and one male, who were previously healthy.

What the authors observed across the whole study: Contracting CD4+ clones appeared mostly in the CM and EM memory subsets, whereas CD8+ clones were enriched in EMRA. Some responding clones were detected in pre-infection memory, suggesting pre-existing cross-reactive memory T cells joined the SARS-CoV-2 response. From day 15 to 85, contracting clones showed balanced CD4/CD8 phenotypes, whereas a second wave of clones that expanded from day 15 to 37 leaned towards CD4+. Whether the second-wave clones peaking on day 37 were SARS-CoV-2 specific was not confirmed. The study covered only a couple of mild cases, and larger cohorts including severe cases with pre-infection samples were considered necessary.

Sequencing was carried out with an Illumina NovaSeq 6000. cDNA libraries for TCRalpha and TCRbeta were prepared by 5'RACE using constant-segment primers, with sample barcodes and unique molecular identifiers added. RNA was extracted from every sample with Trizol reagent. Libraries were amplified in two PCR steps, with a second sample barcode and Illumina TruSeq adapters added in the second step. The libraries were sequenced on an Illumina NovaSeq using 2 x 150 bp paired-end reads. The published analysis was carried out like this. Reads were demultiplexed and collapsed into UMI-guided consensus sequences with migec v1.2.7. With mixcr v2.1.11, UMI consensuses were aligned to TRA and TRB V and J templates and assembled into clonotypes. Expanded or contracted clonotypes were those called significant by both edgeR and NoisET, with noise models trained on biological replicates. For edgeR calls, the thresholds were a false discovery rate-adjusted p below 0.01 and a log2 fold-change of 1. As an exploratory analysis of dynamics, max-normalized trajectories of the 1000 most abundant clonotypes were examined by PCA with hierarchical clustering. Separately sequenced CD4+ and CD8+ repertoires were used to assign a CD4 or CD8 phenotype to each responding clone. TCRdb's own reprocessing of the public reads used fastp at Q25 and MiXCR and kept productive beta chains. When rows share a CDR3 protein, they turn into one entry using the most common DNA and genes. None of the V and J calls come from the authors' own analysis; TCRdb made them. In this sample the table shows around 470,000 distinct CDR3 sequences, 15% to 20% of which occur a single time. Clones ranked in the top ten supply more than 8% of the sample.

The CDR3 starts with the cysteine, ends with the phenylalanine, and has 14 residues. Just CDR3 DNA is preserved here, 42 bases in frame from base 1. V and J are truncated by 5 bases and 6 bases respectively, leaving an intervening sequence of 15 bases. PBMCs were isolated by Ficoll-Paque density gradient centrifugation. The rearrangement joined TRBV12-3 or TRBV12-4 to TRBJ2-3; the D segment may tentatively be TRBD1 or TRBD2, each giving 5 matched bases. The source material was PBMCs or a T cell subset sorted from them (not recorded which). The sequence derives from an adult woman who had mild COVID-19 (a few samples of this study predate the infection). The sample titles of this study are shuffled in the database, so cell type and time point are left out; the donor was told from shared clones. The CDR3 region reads CASSRRGRDDTQYF. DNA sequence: TGTGCCAGCAGTCGAAGGGGCCGGGACGATACGCAGTATTTT.